A single sample is the source of the 8 T cell receptor beta chains below, sequenced in a study of regulatory T cells in long-lasting Graves disease. Arm-PCR of CDR3 regions and iRepertoire HTBI primers were the basis on which TCR beta libraries were built. Using its own MiXCR run on the multiplex PCR reads, TCRdb lists one record per CDR3 protein. The sample holds approximately 500,000 distinct CDR3 sequences; approximately 21% are singletons and the top ten take about 7%. Time point specified: persistent/refractory GD, antithyroid drugs over 5 years with positive TRAb. The TCR library used RNA extracted from PBMCs. The sequenced sample was peripheral blood mononuclear cells (PBMCs), obtained when the disease was refractory, from a patient treated with antithyroid drugs. The receptors originated from a female donor with Graves disease.

This clonotype has just one count. J is TRBJ1-2 and V is TRBV10-3; D is unclear. Trimming removed 7 bases from V and 8 bases from J, with 17 bases in between. Germline CDR1 reads ENHRY; CDR2 reads SYGVKD. The CDR3 is made up of 13 amino acids. The CDR3 coding sequence is TGTGCCATCATCCTCCTTCAATGTTCAGGCTACACCTTC. Amino acid sequence: CAIILLQCSGYTF.

The V and J genes are TRBV29-1 and TRBJ2-4; TRBD1 aligns across 8 bases. The germline V gene encodes CDR1 SQVTM and CDR2 ANQGSEA. This CDR3 comprises 14 residues. Germline trimming cut 4 bases from V and 1 base from J; bases unmatched to any gene: 3. CDR3 region: CSVGTGFAKNIQYF. CDR3 DNA: TGCAGCGTTGGGACAGGGTTTGCCAAAAACATTCAGTACTTC.

The chain combines TRBV9 with TRBJ2-7, with TRBD1 matching 7 bases. J gave up 2 bases and V 0 bases, and 2 bases lay outside the gene matches. Germline CDR1 reads SGDLS; CDR2 reads YYNGEE. The CDR3 totals 14 residues. The CDR3 sequence is CASSVEGAAYEQYF. CDR3 DNA sequence: TGTGCCAGCAGCGTAGAGGGGGCGGCCTACGAGCAGTACTTC.

The table lists this clonotype with many counts. The V gene is TRBV28, the J gene TRBJ2-7; 9 bases align to TRBD2. CDR3 length: 18 amino acids. V trimming: 7 bases; J trimming: 3 bases; junction bases outside the gene matches: 19. Germline V gives CDR1 MDHEN, CDR2 SYDVKM. DNA of the CDR3: TGTGCCAGCATAGCCATGGCGGGAGGGCCTCGCAGGGGCTACGAGCAGTACTTC. Residues: CASIAMAGGPRRGYEQYF.

There are many counts of this clonotype. The genes are TRBV9 and TRBJ1-2; 8 bases agree with TRBD1. Germline CDR1 and CDR2: SGDLS and YYNGEE. Trimming removed 8 bases from V and 4 bases from J; junction bases left unmatched: 4. The CDR3 length is 12 residues. Here the CDR3 DNA reads TGTGCCAGTGGACAGGGCTCCTATGGCTACACCTTC. Its protein is CASGQGSYGYTF.

This clonotype was counted at least ten times. V and J are TRBV2 and TRBJ1-6; D is undetermined. V was trimmed by 7 bases and J by 10 bases, leaving 14 bases between them. Germline V lookup: CDR1 SNHLY, CDR2 FYNNEI. This CDR3 is 13 amino acids long. The CDR3 is CASKVETRSPLHF. The CDR3 DNA reads TGTGCCAGCAAGGTGGAGACCCGATCACCCCTCCACTTT.

A word on this clonotype: This may arise from a read error, as a much more abundant clone is one base away. The chain has TRBV6-1 and TRBJ1-1; no firm D call. Per the germline V gene, CDR1 is MNHNS and CDR2 is SASEGT. There are 14 residues in the CDR3. In nucleotides, the CDR3 is TGTGCCAGCCGCTCCCAAGGGAAGAACACTGGAGCTTTCTTT. Translated: CASRSQGKNTGAFF.

This clonotype was seen at least ten times. This sequence joins TRBV15 and TRBJ2-5; a weak D match, TRBD2 (6 bases). Trimming shortened V by 1 base and J by 5 bases, and 17 bases separated the two germline ends. Germline V CDR1 and CDR2: LNHNV, YYDKDF (reference sequence). The CDR3 has 16 amino acids. The CDR3 DNA sequence: TGTGCCACCAGCAGAGGCCGGGGGATTGTCGAGGAGACCCAGTACTTC. Its protein is CATSRGRGIVEETQYF.